This T cell receptor (beta chain) was recovered during a study of metastatic and nonmetastatic thyroid tumors. Background on the study: The authors compared repertoires across blood and tumor or nodule tissue from malignant and benign thyroid patients.

Trimming shortened V by 8 bases and J by 2 bases, and 9 bases separated the two germline ends. Germline-derived CDR1 and CDR2 are MNHNS and SASEGT. This CDR3 contains 13 residues. Methods used by the authors: Researchers built a distant-metastasis classifier for papillary thyroid cancer that drew on CDR3 differences across clinicopathological groups. TCRdb re-clonotyped the PCR reads through MiXCR. It is TCRdb's table, rather than the study itself, that gives the V and J calls and clone size. The data contain 30,000 to 35,000 clones, roughly 30% of them singletons. Until they underwent thyroid surgery, no patient had received any treatment.

This receptor was taken from a female donor with papillary thyroid cancer or a benign thyroid nodule (not recorded which). Some clones in this sample may be carry-over from other donors' samples. This chain joins TRBV6-1 and TRBJ2-2; no firm D call. The sequenced sample consisted of blood. CDR3 sequence (DNA): TGTGCCAGCGGGTCGGTAAACACCGGGGAGCTGTTTTTT. Protein product: CASGSVNTGELFF.